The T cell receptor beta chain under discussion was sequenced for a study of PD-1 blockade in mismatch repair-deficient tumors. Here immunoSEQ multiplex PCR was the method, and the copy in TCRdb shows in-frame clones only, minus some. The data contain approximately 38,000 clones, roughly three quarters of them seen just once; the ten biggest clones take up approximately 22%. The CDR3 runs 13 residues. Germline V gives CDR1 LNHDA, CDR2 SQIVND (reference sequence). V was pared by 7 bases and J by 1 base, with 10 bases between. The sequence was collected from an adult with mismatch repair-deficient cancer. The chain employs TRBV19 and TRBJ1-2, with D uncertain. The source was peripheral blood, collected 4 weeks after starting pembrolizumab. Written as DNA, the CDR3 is TGTGCCAGTACTGCTCGAAATAACTATGGCTACACCTTC. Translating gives CASTARNNYGYTF.